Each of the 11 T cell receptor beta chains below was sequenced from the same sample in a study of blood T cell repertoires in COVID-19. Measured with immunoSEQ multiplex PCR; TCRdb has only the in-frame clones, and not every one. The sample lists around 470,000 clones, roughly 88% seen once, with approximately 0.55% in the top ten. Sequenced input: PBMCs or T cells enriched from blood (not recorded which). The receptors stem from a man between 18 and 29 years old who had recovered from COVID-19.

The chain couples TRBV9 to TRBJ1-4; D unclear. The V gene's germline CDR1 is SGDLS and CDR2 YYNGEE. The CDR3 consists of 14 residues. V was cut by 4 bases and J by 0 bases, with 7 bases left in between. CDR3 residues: CASSFRPTNEKLFF. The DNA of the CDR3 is TGTGCCAGCAGCTTTCGTCCAACTAATGAAAAACTGTTTTTT. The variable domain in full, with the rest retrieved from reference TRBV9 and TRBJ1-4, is DSGVTQTPKHLITATGQRVTLRCSPRSGDLSVYWYQQSLDQGLQFLIQYYNGEERAKGNILERFSAQQFPDLHSELNLSSLELGDSALYFCASSFRPTNEKLFFGSGTQLSVL.

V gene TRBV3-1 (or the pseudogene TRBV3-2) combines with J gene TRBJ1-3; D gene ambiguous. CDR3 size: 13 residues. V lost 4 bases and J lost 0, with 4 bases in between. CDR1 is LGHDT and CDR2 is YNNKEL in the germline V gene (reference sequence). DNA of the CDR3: TGTGCCAGCAGCCGAGTCTCTGGAAACACCATATATTTT. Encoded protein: CASSRVSGNTIYF.

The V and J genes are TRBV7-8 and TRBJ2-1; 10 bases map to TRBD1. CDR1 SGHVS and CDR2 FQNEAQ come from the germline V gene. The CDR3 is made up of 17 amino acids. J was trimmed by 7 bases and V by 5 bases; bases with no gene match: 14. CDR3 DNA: TGTGCCAGCAGCCCCTTTGGCCCGGGACAGGGGCGAAATGAGCAGTTCTTC. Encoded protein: CASSPFGPGQGRNEQFF.

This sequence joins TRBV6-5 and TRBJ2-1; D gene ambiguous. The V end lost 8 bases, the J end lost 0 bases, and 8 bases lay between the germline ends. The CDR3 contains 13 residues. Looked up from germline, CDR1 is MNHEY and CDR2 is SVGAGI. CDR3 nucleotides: TGTGCCAGCCGAAAGAGCTCCTACAATGAGCAGTTCTTC. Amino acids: CASRKSSYNEQFF.

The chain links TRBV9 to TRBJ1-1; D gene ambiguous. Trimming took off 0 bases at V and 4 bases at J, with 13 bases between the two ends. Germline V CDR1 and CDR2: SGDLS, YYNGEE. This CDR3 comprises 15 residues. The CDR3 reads CASSVVSGVGTEAFF. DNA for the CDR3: TGTGCCAGCAGCGTAGTTTCCGGGGTGGGCACTGAAGCTTTCTTT.

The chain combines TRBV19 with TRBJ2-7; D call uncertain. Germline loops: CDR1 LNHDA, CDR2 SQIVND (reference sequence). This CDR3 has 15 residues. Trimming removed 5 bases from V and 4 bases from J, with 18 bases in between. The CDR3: CASSPNQGGGYEQYF. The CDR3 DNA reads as TGTGCCAGTAGTCCGAACCAAGGTGGCGGTTACGAGCAGTACTTC.

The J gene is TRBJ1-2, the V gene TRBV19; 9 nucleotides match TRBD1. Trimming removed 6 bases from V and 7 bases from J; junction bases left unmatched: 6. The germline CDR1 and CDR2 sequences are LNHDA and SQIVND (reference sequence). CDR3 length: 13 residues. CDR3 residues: CASRADRGTGYTF. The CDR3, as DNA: TGTGCCAGTAGAGCAGACAGGGGGACTGGCTACACCTTC.

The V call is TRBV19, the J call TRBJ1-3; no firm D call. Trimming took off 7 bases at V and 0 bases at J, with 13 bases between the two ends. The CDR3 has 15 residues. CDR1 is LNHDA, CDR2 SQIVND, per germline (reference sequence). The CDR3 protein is CASKQSPTSGNTIYF. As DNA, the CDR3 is TGTGCCAGTAAGCAATCTCCCACCTCTGGAAACACCATATATTTT. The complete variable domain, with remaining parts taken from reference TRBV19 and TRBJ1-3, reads DGGITQSPKYLFRKEGQNVTLSCEQNLNHDAMYWYRQDPGQGLRLIYYSQIVNDFQKGDIAEGYSVSREKKESFPLTVTSAQKNPTAFYLCASKQSPTSGNTIYFGEGSWLTVV.

The CDR3 coding sequence is TGCAGCGTTGAACCGGGACTCGAGTACAATGAGCAGTTCTTC. It translates to CSVEPGLEYNEQFF. The V and J genes are TRBV29-1 and TRBJ2-1; tentatively, D is TRBD2 (6 bases). The CDR3 runs to 14 residues. Germline CDR1 reads SQVTM; CDR2 reads ANQGSEA. V lost 2 bases, J lost 4 bases, and 12 bases lay in between.

The CDR3 sequence: CASTSQGGNYGYTF. CDR3 nucleotide sequence: TGTGCCAGTACGTCCCAGGGTGGAAACTATGGCTACACCTTC. V usage is TRBV5-4 and J usage is TRBJ1-2, with a possible D match to TRBD1 (5 bases). Trimming stripped 8 bases from V and 2 bases from J, with 16 bases between. This CDR3 region has 14 residues. Germline CDR1 and CDR2: SGHNT and YYREEE (reference sequence).

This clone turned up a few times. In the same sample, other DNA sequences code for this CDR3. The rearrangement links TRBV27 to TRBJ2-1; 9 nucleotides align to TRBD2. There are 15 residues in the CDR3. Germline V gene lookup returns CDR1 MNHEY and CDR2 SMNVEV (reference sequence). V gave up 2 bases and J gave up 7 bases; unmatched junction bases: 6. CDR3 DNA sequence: TGTGCCAGCAGTTTACTGGGACTAGCCGGTAATGAGCAGTTCTTC. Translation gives CASSLLGLAGNEQFF.